The 9 T cell receptor beta chains in this list originate from one sample, sequenced in a study of immune heterogeneity within non-small cell lung tumors. Template material for each sample was 600 to 750 ng of bulk tumor genomic DNA. Collection of several biopsies per primary tumor, spaced far apart, took place during surgery. Enrolled patients presented with newly diagnosed, previously untreated non-small cell lung cancer and underwent curative surgery. Multiplex PCR (32 V and 13 J primers) was used to amplify the TCR beta CDR3. TCRdb re-analysed the multiplex PCR reads in MiXCR, keeping a single row per CDR3 protein. The sample gives approximately 3,000 distinct CDR3 sequences, roughly 16% of which show up once; around 19% is in the top ten. The sequenced material came from lung tumor tissue. All receptors derive from a man aged 45-60 years with non-small cell lung cancer.

By share of the sample, this clonotype is medium-sized. V gene TRBV6-1 combines with J gene TRBJ1-2; 7 bases align to TRBD1. Looked up from germline, CDR1 is MNHNS and CDR2 is SASEGT. CDR3 length: 13 amino acids. V lost 5 bases and J lost 5; bases outside the gene matches: 5. CDR3: CASSRQGLYGYTF. The CDR3 nucleotides are TGTGCCAGCAGTAGACAGGGTCTTTATGGCTACACCTTC.

This clonotype is categorized as medium-sized. V usage is TRBV28 and J usage is TRBJ1-3, with 7 bases that match TRBD1. The CDR3 is made up of 15 amino acids. V shed 5 bases and J 4 bases; nucleotides not matched to a gene: 8. Germline CDR1 is MDHEN and CDR2 is SYDVKM. The CDR3 reads CASSARGLGGNTIYF. Here the CDR3 DNA reads TGTGCCAGCAGTGCTAGGGGGCTAGGGGGAAACACCATATATTTT.

Notes on this clonotype: This clone may be a read error of a much larger clone one base away. This chain links TRBV27 with TRBJ2-7; 10 bases match TRBD1. Losses at the gene ends were 8 bases for V and 4 bases for J; bases not matched to a gene: 11. This CDR3 is 15 amino acids long. The germline CDR1 and CDR2 sequences are MNHEY and SMNVEV (reference sequence). The CDR3 region has the DNA TGTGCCAGCGGTCCATTGGGACAGGGGAGGTACGAGCAGTACTTC. It encodes CASGPLGQGRYEQYF.

The chain employs TRBV18 and TRBJ2-7, with D unclear. The CDR3 is made up of 12 amino acids. Germline-derived CDR1 and CDR2 are KGHSH and LQKENI. Trimming shortened V by 3 bases and J by 5 bases, and 8 bases separated the two germline ends. This CDR3 is CASSPSGHEQYV. In nucleotides, the CDR3 is TGTGCCAGCTCACCGTCCGGCCACGAGCAGTACGTC.

This clonotype was observed at least ten times. V gene TRBV3-1 combines with J gene TRBJ1-2; possible D gene TRBD1, 6 bases. Germline V CDR1 and CDR2: LGHDT, YNNKEL (reference sequence). The CDR3 totals 13 residues. V was pared by 3 bases and J by 8 bases, with 13 bases between. In DNA, the CDR3 is TGTGCCAGCAGCCACCTACAGGGTGACGGCTACACCTTC. This translates into CASSHLQGDGYTF.

This sequence joins TRBV14 and TRBJ2-3; D is unresolved. Germline CDR1 is SGHDN and CDR2 is FVKESK. V was shortened by 4 bases and J by 2 bases, with 7 bases between the two germline ends. CDR3 length: 13 amino acids. CDR3 sequence (DNA): TGTGCCAGCAGCCTTTCCCCCACAGATACGCAGTATTTT. It yields the protein CASSLSPTDTQYF.

This clonotype was counted only a few times. Just one base apart from a much larger clone, this may be a read error. The J gene is TRBJ2-1, the V gene TRBV19; D possibly corresponds to TRBD1 (6 bases). Germline V CDR1 and CDR2: LNHDA, SQIVND (reference sequence). V lost 7 bases and J 9 bases, leaving 19 bases between the germline ends. The CDR3 is 14 amino acids. CDR3 in DNA: TGTGCCAGTACCACACAGGGATCAAACAGTGAGCAGTTCTTC. Translating gives CASTTQGSNSEQFF. The entire variable domain, with the rest obtained from reference TRBV19 and TRBJ2-1, is as follows: DGGITQSPKYLFRKEGQNVTLSCEQNLNHDAMYWYRQDPGQGLRLIYYSQIVNDFQKGDIAEGYSVSREKKESFPLTVTSAQKNPTAFYLCASTTQGSNSEQFFGPGTRLTVL.

This clonotype was seen a few times. V gene TRBV5-1 combines with J gene TRBJ2-3; the match to TRBD2 covers 9 bases. The junction had 3 bases not matched to a gene; V was cut back by 7 bases and J by 0 bases. There are 14 residues in the CDR3. The germline gives CDR1 SGHRS, CDR2 YFSETQ. CDR3 coding DNA: TGCGCCAGCCGTACTAGCGGGAGCACAGATACGCAGTATTTT. Translating gives CASRTSGSTDTQYF.

This chain connects TRBV10-3 to TRBJ2-5, with a tentative D call TRBD2 (5 bases). The V gene's germline CDR1 is ENHRY and CDR2 SYGVKD. Trimming cost V 5 bases and J 0 bases, with 7 bases left between them. This CDR3 has 13 residues. CDR3: CAISTRDQETQYF. In DNA form, the CDR3 reads TGTGCCATCAGTACGAGGGACCAAGAGACCCAGTACTTC.